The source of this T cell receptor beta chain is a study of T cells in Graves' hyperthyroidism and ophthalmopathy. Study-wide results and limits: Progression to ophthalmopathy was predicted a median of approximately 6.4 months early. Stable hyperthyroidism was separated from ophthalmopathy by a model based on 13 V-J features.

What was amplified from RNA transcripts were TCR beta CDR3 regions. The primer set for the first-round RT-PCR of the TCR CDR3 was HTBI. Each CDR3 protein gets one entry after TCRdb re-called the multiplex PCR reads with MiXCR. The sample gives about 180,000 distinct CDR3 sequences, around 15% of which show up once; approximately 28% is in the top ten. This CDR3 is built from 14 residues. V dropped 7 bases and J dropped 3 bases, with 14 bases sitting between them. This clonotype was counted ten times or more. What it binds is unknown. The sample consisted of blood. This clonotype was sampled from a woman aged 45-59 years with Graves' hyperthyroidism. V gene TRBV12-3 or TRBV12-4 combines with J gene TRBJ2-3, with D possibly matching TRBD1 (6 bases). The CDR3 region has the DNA TGTGCCAGCACCCCTACCAGGGGAACAGATACGCAGTATTTT. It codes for CASTPTRGTDTQYF.